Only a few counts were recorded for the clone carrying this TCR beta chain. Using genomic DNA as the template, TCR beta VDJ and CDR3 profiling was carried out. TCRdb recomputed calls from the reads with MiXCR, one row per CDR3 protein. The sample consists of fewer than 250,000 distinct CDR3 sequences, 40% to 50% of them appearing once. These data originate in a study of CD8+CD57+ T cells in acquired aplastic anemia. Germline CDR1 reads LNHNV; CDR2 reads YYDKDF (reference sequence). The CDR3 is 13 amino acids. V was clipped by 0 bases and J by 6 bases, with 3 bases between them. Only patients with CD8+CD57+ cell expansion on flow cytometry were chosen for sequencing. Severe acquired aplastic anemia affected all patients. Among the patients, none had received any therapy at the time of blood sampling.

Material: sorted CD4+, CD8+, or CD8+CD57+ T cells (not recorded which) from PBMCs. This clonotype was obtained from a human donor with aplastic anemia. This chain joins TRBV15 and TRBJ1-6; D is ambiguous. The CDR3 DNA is TGTGCCACCAGCAGAGACAGTAATTCACCCCTCCACTTT. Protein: CATSRDSNSPLHF.